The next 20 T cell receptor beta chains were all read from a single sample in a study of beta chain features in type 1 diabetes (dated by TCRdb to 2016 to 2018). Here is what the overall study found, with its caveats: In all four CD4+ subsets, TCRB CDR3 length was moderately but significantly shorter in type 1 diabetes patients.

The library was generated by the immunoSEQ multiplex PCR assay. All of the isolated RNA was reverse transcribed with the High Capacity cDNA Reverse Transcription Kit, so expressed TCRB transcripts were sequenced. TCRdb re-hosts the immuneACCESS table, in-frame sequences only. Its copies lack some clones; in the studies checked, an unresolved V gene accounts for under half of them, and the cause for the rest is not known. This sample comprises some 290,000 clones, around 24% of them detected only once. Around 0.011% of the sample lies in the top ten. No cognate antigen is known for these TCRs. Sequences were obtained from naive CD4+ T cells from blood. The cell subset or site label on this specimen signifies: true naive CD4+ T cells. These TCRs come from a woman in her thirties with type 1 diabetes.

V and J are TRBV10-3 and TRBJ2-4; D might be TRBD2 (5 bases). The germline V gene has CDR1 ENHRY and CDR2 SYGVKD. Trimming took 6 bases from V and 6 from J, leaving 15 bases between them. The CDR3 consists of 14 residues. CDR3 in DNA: TGTGCCATCAGCCCGGACTCATACACAAACATTCAGTACTTC. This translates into CAISPDSYTNIQYF.

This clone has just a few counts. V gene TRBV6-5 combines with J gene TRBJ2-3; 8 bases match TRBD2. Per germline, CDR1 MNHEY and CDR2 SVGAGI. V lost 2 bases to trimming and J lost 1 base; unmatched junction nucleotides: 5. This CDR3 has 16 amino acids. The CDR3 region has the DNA TGTGCCAGCAGTTACCTAGCGGGTTGGGGCACAGATACGCAGTATTTT. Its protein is CASSYLAGWGTDTQYF.

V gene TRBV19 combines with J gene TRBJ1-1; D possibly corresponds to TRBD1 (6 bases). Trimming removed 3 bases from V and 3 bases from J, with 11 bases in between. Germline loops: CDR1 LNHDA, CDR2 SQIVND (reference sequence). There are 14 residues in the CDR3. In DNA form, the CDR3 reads TGTGCCAGTAGTATTTGGGGGCGAGACACTGAAGCTTTCTTT. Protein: CASSIWGRDTEAFF.

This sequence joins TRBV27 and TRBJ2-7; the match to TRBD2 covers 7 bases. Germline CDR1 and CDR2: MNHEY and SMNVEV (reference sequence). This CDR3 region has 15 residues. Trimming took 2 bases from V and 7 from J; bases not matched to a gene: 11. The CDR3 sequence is CASSLQAGVPREQYF. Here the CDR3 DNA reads TGTGCCAGCAGTTTACAGGCGGGAGTCCCAAGAGAGCAGTACTTC.

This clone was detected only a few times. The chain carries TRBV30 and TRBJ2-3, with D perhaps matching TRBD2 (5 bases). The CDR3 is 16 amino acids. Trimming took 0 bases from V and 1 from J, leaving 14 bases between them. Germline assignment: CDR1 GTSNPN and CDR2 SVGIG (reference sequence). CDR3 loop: CAWSVHAMRGTDTQYF. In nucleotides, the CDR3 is TGTGCCTGGAGTGTACATGCGATGAGGGGCACAGATACGCAGTATTTT.

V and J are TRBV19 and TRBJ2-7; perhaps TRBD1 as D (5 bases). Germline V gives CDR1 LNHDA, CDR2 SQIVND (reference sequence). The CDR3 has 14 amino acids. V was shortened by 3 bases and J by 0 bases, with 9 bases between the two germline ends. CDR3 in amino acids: CASSMRTLSYEQYF. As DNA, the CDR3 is TGTGCCAGTAGTATGAGGACACTCTCCTACGAGCAGTACTTC.

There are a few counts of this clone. CDR3: CASTRLAGDNEQFF. As DNA, the CDR3 is TGTGCCAGCACCAGACTAGCGGGAGACAATGAGCAGTTCTTC. The genes are TRBV2 and TRBJ2-1; 12 bases match TRBD2. The CDR3 spans 14 residues. The ends lost 7 bases at V and 5 bases at J; junction bases unmatched: 3. Germline-derived CDR1 and CDR2 are SNHLY and FYNNEI.

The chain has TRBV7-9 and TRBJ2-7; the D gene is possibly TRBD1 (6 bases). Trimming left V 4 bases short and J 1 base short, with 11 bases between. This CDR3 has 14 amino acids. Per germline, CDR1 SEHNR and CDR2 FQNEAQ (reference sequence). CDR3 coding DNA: TGTGCCAGCAGCTGGGGACAAGATTCCTACGAGCAGTACTTC. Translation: CASSWGQDSYEQYF. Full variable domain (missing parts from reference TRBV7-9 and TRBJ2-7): DTGVSQNPRHKITKRGQNVTFRCDPISEHNRLYWYRQTLGQGPEFLTYFQNEAQLEKSRLLSDRFSAERPKGSFSTLEIQRTEQGDSAMYLCASSWGQDSYEQYFGPGTRLTVT.

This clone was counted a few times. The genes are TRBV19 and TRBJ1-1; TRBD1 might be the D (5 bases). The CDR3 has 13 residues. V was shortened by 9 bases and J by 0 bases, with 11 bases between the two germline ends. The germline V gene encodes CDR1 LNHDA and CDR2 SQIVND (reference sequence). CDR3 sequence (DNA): TGTGCCAGCACGGGCAGGGTGAACACTGAAGCTTTCTTT. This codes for CASTGRVNTEAFF.

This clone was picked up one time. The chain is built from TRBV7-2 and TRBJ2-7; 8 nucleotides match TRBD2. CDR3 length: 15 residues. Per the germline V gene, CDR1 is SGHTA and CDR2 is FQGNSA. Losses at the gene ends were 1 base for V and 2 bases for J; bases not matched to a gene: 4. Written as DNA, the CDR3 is TGTGCCAGCAGCTTAGAACTAGCGGTGGCCTACGAGCAGTACTTC. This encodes CASSLELAVAYEQYF.

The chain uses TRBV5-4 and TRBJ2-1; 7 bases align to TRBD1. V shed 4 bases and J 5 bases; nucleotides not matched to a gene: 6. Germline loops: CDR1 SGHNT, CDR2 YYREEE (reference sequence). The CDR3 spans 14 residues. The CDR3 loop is CASSRRDSHNEQFF. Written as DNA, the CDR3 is TGTGCCAGCAGCCGCCGGGACAGCCACAATGAGCAGTTCTTC.

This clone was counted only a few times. As DNA, the CDR3 is TGTGCCAGCAGTGTTGTCGATGAGCAGTTCTTC. This codes for CASSVVDEQFF. V usage is TRBV2 and J usage is TRBJ2-1; D ambiguous. The CDR3 sequence is 11 residues long. Trimming took 4 bases from V and 8 from J, leaving 6 bases between them. The germline gives CDR1 SNHLY, CDR2 FYNNEI.

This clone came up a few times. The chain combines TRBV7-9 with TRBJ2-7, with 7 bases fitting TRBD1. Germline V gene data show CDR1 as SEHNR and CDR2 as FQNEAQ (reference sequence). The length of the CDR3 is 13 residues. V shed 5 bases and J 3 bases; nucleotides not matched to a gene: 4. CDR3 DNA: TGTGCCAGCAGCCAGGGGGACAGCTACGAGCAGTACTTC. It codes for CASSQGDSYEQYF.

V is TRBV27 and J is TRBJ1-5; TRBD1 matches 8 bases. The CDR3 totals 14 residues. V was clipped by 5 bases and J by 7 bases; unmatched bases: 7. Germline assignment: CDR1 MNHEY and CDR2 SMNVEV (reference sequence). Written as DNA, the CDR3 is TGTGCCAGCAGTCCGACAGGGGAGAGCCAGCCCCAGCATTTT. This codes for CASSPTGESQPQHF.

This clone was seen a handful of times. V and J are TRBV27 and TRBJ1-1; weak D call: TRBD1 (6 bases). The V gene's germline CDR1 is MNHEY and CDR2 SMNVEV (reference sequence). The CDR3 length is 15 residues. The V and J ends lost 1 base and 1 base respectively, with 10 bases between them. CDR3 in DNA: TGTGCCAGCAGTTTATTGGGACACAAGAACACTGAAGCTTTCTTT. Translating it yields CASSLLGHKNTEAFF.

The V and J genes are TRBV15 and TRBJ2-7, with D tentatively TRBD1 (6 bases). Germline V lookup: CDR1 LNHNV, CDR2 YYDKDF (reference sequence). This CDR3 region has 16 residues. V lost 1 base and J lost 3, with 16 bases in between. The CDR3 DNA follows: TGTGCCACCAGCAGAGGGATAACAGGGTTAAGCTACGAGCAGTACTTC. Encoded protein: CATSRGITGLSYEQYF.

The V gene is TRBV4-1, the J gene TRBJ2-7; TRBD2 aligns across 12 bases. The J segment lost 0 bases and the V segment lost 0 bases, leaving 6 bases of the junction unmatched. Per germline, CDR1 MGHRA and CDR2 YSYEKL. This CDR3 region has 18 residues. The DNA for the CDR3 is TGCGCCAGCAGCCAAGATAAGGGACTAGCGGGCTCCTCCTACGAGCAGTACTTC. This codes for CASSQDKGLAGSSYEQYF.

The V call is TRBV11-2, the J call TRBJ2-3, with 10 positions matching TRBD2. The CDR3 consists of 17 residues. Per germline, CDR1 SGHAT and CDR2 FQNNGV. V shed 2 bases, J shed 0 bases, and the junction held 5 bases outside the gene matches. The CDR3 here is CASSLFRAGGSTDTQYF. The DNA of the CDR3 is TGTGCCAGCAGCTTATTCCGAGCGGGAGGGAGCACAGATACGCAGTATTTT.

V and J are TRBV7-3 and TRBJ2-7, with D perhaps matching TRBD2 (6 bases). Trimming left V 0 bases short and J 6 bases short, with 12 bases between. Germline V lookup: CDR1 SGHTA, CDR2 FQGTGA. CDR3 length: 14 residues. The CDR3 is CASSLTPRESEQYF. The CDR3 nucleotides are TGTGCCAGCAGCTTAACGCCCCGGGAGTCCGAGCAGTACTTC. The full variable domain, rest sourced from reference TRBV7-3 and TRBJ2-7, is GAGVSQTPSNKVTEKGKYVELRCDPISGHTALYWYRQSLGQGPEFLIYFQGTGAADDSGLPNDRFFAVRPEGSVSTLKIQRTERGDSAVYLCASSLTPRESEQYFGPGTRLTVT.

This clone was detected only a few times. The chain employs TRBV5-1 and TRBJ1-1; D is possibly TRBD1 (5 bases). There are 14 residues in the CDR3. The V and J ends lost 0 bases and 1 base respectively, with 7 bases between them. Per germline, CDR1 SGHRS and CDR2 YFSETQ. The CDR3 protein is CASSLATGNTEAFF. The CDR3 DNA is TGCGCCAGCAGCTTGGCCACAGGGAACACTGAAGCTTTCTTT.